This TCR beta chain is from a study of regulatory T cells in long-lasting Graves disease. Trimming cost V 3 bases and J 3 bases, with 6 bases left between them. Per the germline V gene, CDR1 is SNHLY and CDR2 is FYNNEI. This CDR3 is 12 amino acids long. Building the TCR beta libraries relied on iRepertoire HTBI primers, and CDR3 regions underwent Arm-PCR. TCRdb re-called the multiplex PCR reads with MiXCR, one entry per CDR3 protein. The top ten hold about 8.3% of the sample, which has some 490,000 distinct CDR3 sequences, around 11% seen once. Documented time point: newly diagnosed GD, antithyroid drugs for less than 3 months. Scientists built the TCR library using RNA that was extracted from PBMCs. This clonotype has a count of ten or more. These data were also filed under a second study, of T cells in Graves' hyperthyroidism and ophthalmopathy. From that study: During a first-round RT-PCR of the TCR CDR3, the HTBI primer set was used.

The V gene is TRBV2, the J gene TRBJ2-7; D is unclear. This sample comprised peripheral blood mononuclear cells (PBMCs), obtained at new diagnosis, from a patient treated with antithyroid drugs. This sequence was found in a woman under 40 with Graves disease. CDR3 sequence reads: CASSDGFYEQYF. The DNA of the CDR3 is TGTGCCAGCAGTGACGGGTTCTACGAGCAGTACTTC.